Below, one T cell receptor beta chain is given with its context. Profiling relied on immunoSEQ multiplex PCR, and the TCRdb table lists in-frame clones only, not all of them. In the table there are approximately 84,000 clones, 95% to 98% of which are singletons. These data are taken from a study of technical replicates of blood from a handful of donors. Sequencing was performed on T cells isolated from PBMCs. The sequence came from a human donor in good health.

This chain's CDR3 is CASSLIAGYPSTDTQYF. The CDR3 nucleotides are TGTGCCAGCAGCCTTATCGCCGGTTACCCTAGCACAGATACGCAGTATTTT. V usage is TRBV27 and J usage is TRBJ2-3; D is uncertain. The CDR3 runs to 17 residues. The V gene's germline CDR1 is MNHEY and CDR2 SMNVEV (reference sequence). V shed 6 bases and J shed 0 bases, with 19 bases lying between them.